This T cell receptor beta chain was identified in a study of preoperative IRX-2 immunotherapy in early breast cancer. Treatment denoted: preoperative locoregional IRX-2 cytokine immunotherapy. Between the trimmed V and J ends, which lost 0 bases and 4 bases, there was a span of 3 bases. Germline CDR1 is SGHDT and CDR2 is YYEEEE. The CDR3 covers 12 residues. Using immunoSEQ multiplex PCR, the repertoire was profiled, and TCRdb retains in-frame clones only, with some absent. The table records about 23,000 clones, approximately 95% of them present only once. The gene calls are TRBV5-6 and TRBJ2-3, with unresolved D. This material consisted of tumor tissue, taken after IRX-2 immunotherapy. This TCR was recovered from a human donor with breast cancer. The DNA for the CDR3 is TGTGCCAGCAGCTTGGCCCCAGATACGCAGTATTTT. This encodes CASSLAPDTQYF. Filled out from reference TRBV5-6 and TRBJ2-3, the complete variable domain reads DAGVTQSPTHLIKTRGQQVTLRCSPKSGHDTVSWYQQALGQGPQFIFQYYEEEERQRGNFPDRFSGHQFPNYSSELNVNALLLGDSALYLCASSLAPDTQYFGPGTRLTVL.